One sample yielded the 6 T cell receptor beta chains listed below, sequenced in a study of CD8 T cells in ankylosing spondylitis. TCRdb passed the 5' RACE reads through MiXCR, listing each CDR3 protein once. The sample includes 150,000 or so distinct CDR3 sequences, roughly 18% of them seen just once. Specimen: blood, either unsorted or a sorted T cell fraction (not recorded which). The receptors shown here come from a male donor with ankylosing spondylitis or in good health (not recorded which).

The V gene is TRBV3-1, the J gene TRBJ2-2; possible D gene TRBD2, 6 bases. CDR1 LGHDT and CDR2 YNNKEL come from the germline V gene (reference sequence). There are 14 residues in the CDR3. V lost 6 bases and J 2 bases, leaving 10 bases between the germline ends. CDR3 DNA sequence: TGTGCCAGCAGGGGTGCGGGAAACACCGGGGAGCTGTTTTTT. It codes for CASRGAGNTGELFF.

This chain joins TRBV30 and TRBJ2-5; 8 bases fit TRBD1. Germline V gene sequence: CDR1 GTSNPN, CDR2 SVGIG (reference sequence). The CDR3 contains 16 residues. V was clipped by 2 bases and J by 3 bases; unmatched bases: 11. DNA for the CDR3: TGTGCCTGGAGTTTTTTTCAGGGGGCAGTGGAAGAGACCCAGTACTTC. This sequence encodes CAWSFFQGAVEETQYF.

This clonotype was seen a handful of times. This chain links TRBV6-1 with TRBJ2-1; 9 bases fit TRBD1. The CDR3 length is 16 residues. After removal of 5 bases from V and 6 bases from J, the junction contained 11 bases not matched to a gene. Germline V lookup: CDR1 MNHNS, CDR2 SASEGT. CDR3 in amino acids: CASSQPGTGRSNEQFF. For the CDR3, the DNA is TGTGCCAGCAGTCAACCCGGGACAGGGAGGAGCAATGAGCAGTTCTTC.

Many counts were recorded for this clonotype. J is TRBJ2-7 and V is TRBV12-3 or TRBV12-4; possible D gene TRBD1, 5 bases. V dropped 6 bases and J dropped 2 bases, with 14 bases sitting between them. The CDR3 has 14 amino acids. DNA for the CDR3: TGTGCCAGCAGCCTACTGCAGGGTCCCTACGAGCAGTACTTC. Its translation is CASSLLQGPYEQYF.

This clonotype has more than one count but fewer than ten. This chain links TRBV7-2 with TRBJ2-3; D unclear. Germline V lookup: CDR1 SGHTA, CDR2 FQGNSA. The CDR3 is made up of 14 amino acids. Trimming stripped 5 bases from V and 0 bases from J, with 9 bases between. The CDR3 nucleotides read TGTGCCAGCAGCCCCTCCCCTAGCACAGATACGCAGTATTTT. Translation: CASSPSPSTDTQYF.

This clonotype was seen only a few times. The V and J genes are TRBV6-5 and TRBJ2-2, with D possibly matching TRBD1 (6 bases). This CDR3 is 14 amino acids long. The V end lost 6 bases, the J end lost 1 base, and 9 bases lay between the germline ends. Per the germline V gene, CDR1 is MNHEY and CDR2 is SVGAGI. Here the CDR3 DNA reads TGTGCCAGCAGGACACAGGGGAACACCGGGGAGCTGTTTTTT. Translation gives CASRTQGNTGELFF.